This entry lists 32 T cell receptor beta chains sequenced from one sample in a study of blood T cell repertoires in COVID-19. Profiled with immunoSEQ multiplex PCR; TCRdb holds only in-frame clones, not every one. The sample lists approximately 15,000 clones, around 91% occurring once. Sequencing input: peripheral blood. Every receptor here comes from a man in his fifties or sixties with active COVID-19.

V gene TRBV6-5 combines with J gene TRBJ1-3; D uncertain. Trimming took off 5 bases at V and 1 base at J, with 9 bases between the two ends. The germline V gene has CDR1 MNHEY and CDR2 SVGAGI. The CDR3 extends over 14 amino acids. The CDR3 nucleotides are TGTGCCAGCAGTAAATCACGGTCTGGAAACACCATATATTTT. Its protein product is CASSKSRSGNTIYF.

This chain links TRBV18 with TRBJ1-1; D not certain. In germline, CDR1 is KGHSH, CDR2 LQKENI. The CDR3 contains 15 residues. Trimming left V 0 bases short and J 5 bases short, with 13 bases between. In DNA form, the CDR3 reads TGTGCCAGCTCACCACCAGGCAGAGAGGGAACTGAAGCTTTCTTT. This encodes CASSPPGREGTEAFF.

The chain combines TRBV4-1 with TRBJ1-5; possibly TRBD1 for D (6 bases). The length of the CDR3 is 15 residues. Germline-derived CDR1 and CDR2 are MGHRA and YSYEKL. Trimming took 4 bases from V and 1 from J, leaving 11 bases between them. CDR3 amino acids: CASSRLGQSNQPQHF. CDR3 nucleotides: TGCGCCAGCAGCCGACTCGGACAGAGCAATCAGCCCCAGCATTTT.

The CDR3 protein is CASRGQGATGELFF. As DNA, the CDR3 is TGTGCCAGCAGAGGACAGGGGGCGACCGGGGAGCTGTTTTTT. The V gene is TRBV2, the J gene TRBJ2-2; the match to TRBD1 covers 11 bases. In germline, CDR1 is SNHLY, CDR2 FYNNEI. This CDR3 spans 14 amino acids. The V gene end was trimmed by 6 bases and the J gene end by 5 bases; junction bases not matched to a gene: 2. The variable domain in full, with the rest retrieved from reference TRBV2 and TRBJ2-2, is EPEVTQTPSHQVTQMGQEVILRCVPISNHLYFYWYRQILGQKVEFLVSFYNNEISEKSEIFDDQFSVERPDGSNFTLKIRSTKLEDSAMYFCASRGQGATGELFFGEGSRLTVL.

This chain links TRBV3-1 (or the pseudogene TRBV3-2) with TRBJ2-5; TRBD2 aligns across 7 bases. CDR3 length: 14 residues. In germline, CDR1 is LGHDT, CDR2 YNNKEL (reference sequence). J was trimmed by 1 base and V by 4 bases; bases with no gene match: 3. The CDR3 spells CASSPRGVQETQYF. CDR3 nucleotides: TGTGCCAGCAGCCCACGGGGGGTCCAAGAGACCCAGTACTTC.

This chain connects TRBV4-1 to TRBJ1-5, with a weak D call TRBD1 (6 bases). V lost 1 base, J lost 8 bases, and 27 bases lay in between. The CDR3 totals 19 residues. Germline loops: CDR1 MGHRA, CDR2 YSYEKL. The CDR3 sequence is CASSQGRLATGKIWEPQHF. The CDR3 region has the DNA TGCGCCAGCAGCCAAGGTCGGTTGGCGACAGGAAAGATTTGGGAGCCCCAGCATTTT.

This chain uses TRBV10-3 with TRBJ2-3; D may be TRBD2 (6 bases). Germline V gives CDR1 ENHRY, CDR2 SYGVKD. V shed 7 bases and J shed 0 bases, with 11 bases lying between them. The CDR3 runs 14 residues. The CDR3 reads CAITSGRSTDTQYF. For the CDR3, the DNA is TGTGCCATCACCAGCGGGCGCAGCACAGATACGCAGTATTTT.

V usage is TRBV4-1 and J usage is TRBJ2-2; D perhaps matches TRBD1 (6 bases). The germline V gene encodes CDR1 MGHRA and CDR2 YSYEKL. The ends were cut back, 4 bases at V and 4 bases at J, with 13 bases in the middle. The CDR3 has 15 residues. CDR3 nucleotides: TGCGCCAGCAGCCTCGGACAGATAAGCACCGGGGAGCTGTTTTTT. Translating it yields CASSLGQISTGELFF.

The V call is TRBV2, the J call TRBJ2-7; 8 bases agree with TRBD2. This CDR3 contains 13 residues. With V trimmed by 3 bases and J by 6 bases, 4 bases remained unmatched. Germline CDR1 reads SNHLY; CDR2 reads FYNNEI. CDR3 nucleotides: TGTGCCAGCAGTGACGTTAGCGGGGCCGAGCAGTACTTC. Encoded protein: CASSDVSGAEQYF.

The genes are TRBV18 and TRBJ2-5; D is ambiguous. This CDR3 contains 14 residues. Germline-derived CDR1 and CDR2 are KGHSH and LQKENI. V was shortened by 6 bases and J by 2 bases, with 13 bases between the two germline ends. The CDR3 DNA reads TGTGCCAGCTCCCGATTCGCTATACAAGAGACCCAGTACTTC. This encodes CASSRFAIQETQYF.

The chain joins TRBV4-1 to TRBJ1-5; 9 bases map to TRBD1. The CDR3 contains 18 residues. CDR1 and CDR2 from the germline V gene are MGHRA and YSYEKL. Trimming removed 3 bases from V and 6 bases from J; junction bases left unmatched: 15. For the CDR3, the DNA is TGCGCCAGCAGCCAGTCCCGAGCGGAGACAGGGGGTAGTCAGCCCCAGCATTTT. This encodes CASSQSRAETGGSQPQHF.

CDR3 DNA sequence: TGCGCCAGCAGCTTGGACGGGACAGGGAATCTGGTCACTGAAGCTTTCTTT. Translated: CASSLDGTGNLVTEAFF. The chain has TRBV5-1 and TRBJ1-1, with 9 nucleotides matching TRBD1. Unmatched junction bases numbered 10, after V lost 0 bases and J lost 4 bases. Per the germline V gene, CDR1 is SGHRS and CDR2 is YFSETQ. CDR3 size: 17 residues.

The V call is TRBV19, the J call TRBJ2-1; tentatively, D is TRBD1 (6 bases). Germline lookup yields CDR1 LNHDA and CDR2 SQIVND (reference sequence). The CDR3 covers 16 residues. V shed 4 bases and J shed 1 base, with 14 bases lying between them. The CDR3 spells CASSSGRGPSYNEQFF. The DNA for the CDR3 is TGTGCCAGTAGTAGCGGCAGGGGCCCTTCCTACAATGAGCAGTTCTTC.

The chain recombines TRBV5-6 with TRBJ2-7, with a weak D call TRBD1 (6 bases). CDR1 SGHDT and CDR2 YYEEEE come from the germline V gene. The CDR3 length is 14 residues. V lost 8 bases and J 1 base, leaving 16 bases between the germline ends. CDR3 coding DNA: TGTGCCAGTCGGGAACAGGGCAGGTCCTACGAGCAGTACGTC. This codes for CASREQGRSYEQYV.

The gene calls are TRBV19 and TRBJ2-5, with D perhaps TRBD2 (5 bases). V was clipped by 8 bases and J by 7 bases, with 17 bases between them. The CDR3 totals 13 residues. Germline assignment: CDR1 LNHDA and CDR2 SQIVND (reference sequence). The CDR3 DNA reads TGTGCCAGTTCGCGGGCCCAGACGGGGACCCAGTACTTC. This sequence encodes CASSRAQTGTQYF.

The chain carries TRBV2 and TRBJ2-7; 8 bases align to TRBD1. The CDR3 spans 14 residues. J gave up 1 base and V 5 bases, and 4 bases lay outside the gene matches. Germline CDR1 and CDR2: SNHLY and FYNNEI. CDR3 residues: CASSSGTGSYEQYV. As DNA, the CDR3 is TGTGCCAGCAGTTCCGGGACAGGATCCTACGAGCAGTACGTC.

The chain carries TRBV5-1 and TRBJ2-5, with 10 bases fitting TRBD2. Germline-derived CDR1 and CDR2 are SGHRS and YFSETQ. Germline trimming cut 4 bases from V and 2 bases from J; bases unmatched to any gene: 8. This CDR3 has 16 amino acids. CDR3 sequence: CASSKGTSAYQETQYF. CDR3 nucleotides: TGCGCCAGCAGCAAGGGGACTAGCGCCTATCAAGAGACCCAGTACTTC. Full variable domain (outside the CDR3, taken from reference TRBV5-1 and TRBJ2-5): KAGVTQTPRYLIKTRGQQVTLSCSPISGHRSVSWYQQTPGQGLQFLFEYFSETQRNKGNFPGRFSGRQFSNSRSEMNVSTLELGDSALYLCASSKGTSAYQETQYFGPGTRLLVL.

The CDR3 DNA reads TGTGCCAGCAGCGCGCCAGGCCCCATCTCTGGGGCCAACGTCCTGACTTTC. This codes for CASSAPGPISGANVLTF. V and J are TRBV9 and TRBJ2-6; D remains unclear. CDR1 is SGDLS and CDR2 is YYNGEE in the germline V gene. The CDR3 runs 17 residues. V lost 3 bases, J lost 0 bases, and 13 bases lay in between.

J is TRBJ2-7 and V is TRBV19; TRBD1 aligns across 7 bases. The junction had 2 bases not matched to a gene; V was cut back by 6 bases and J by 0 bases. Germline CDR1 is LNHDA and CDR2 is SQIVND (reference sequence). There are 13 residues in the CDR3. The DNA of the CDR3 is TGTGCCAGTAGAGACAGGGACTCCTACGAGCAGTACTTC. Protein sequence: CASRDRDSYEQYF.

The chain couples TRBV2 to TRBJ1-1; weak D call: TRBD1 (5 bases). Trimming pared 4 bases from V and 8 bases from J, leaving 14 bases between. The CDR3 runs 13 residues. Germline V gene sequence: CDR1 SNHLY, CDR2 FYNNEI. The DNA of the CDR3 is TGTGCCAGCAGTGTCCTGGGGCAGGCCGAAGCTTTCTTT. Translating it yields CASSVLGQAEAFF.

The chain couples TRBV9 to TRBJ2-3; TRBD1 agrees at 7 bases. V dropped 5 bases and J dropped 1; count of bases not matched to a gene: 1. Per germline, CDR1 SGDLS and CDR2 YYNGEE. The CDR3 contains 13 residues. CDR3 residues: CASRGGGTDTQYF. The CDR3 nucleotides read TGTGCCAGCAGAGGGGGCGGCACAGATACGCAGTATTTT.

The V gene is TRBV11-2, the J gene TRBJ2-5, with D possibly being TRBD2 (5 bases). The V end lost 7 bases, the J end lost 7 bases, and 16 bases lay between the germline ends. The CDR3 runs to 13 residues. The germline V gene has CDR1 SGHAT and CDR2 FQNNGV. CDR3 coding DNA: TGTGCCAGCAACTCAAGACCCAGCGGGACCCAGTACTTC. Translated, it gives CASNSRPSGTQYF.

The chain employs TRBV6-6 and TRBJ1-6; TRBD1 might be the D (5 bases). CDR1 and CDR2 from the germline V gene are MNHNY and SVGAGI (reference sequence). With 5 bases removed from V and 2 bases from J, the gap between germline ends came to 10 bases. The CDR3 has 15 amino acids. In DNA, the CDR3 is TGTGCCAGCAGTCCGTCGACAGCCTATAATTCACCCCTCCACTTT. This encodes CASSPSTAYNSPLHF.

This clone came up once. V and J are TRBV4-2 and TRBJ1-1; unclear D gene. Germline V CDR1 and CDR2: LGHNA, YNFKEQ. The CDR3 totals 15 residues. Deletions cut 0 bases from V and 8 bases from J, with 16 bases between. For the CDR3, the DNA is TGTGCCAGCAGCCAAGAGCCCCGAAATGTCAGAGAAGCTTTCTTT. Encoded protein: CASSQEPRNVREAFF.

As regards this clone: A clone one base away is much larger, so this may be a read error. This chain connects TRBV28 to TRBJ1-1; D might be TRBD1 (5 bases). Germline V CDR1 and CDR2: MDHEN, SYDVKM. CDR3 length: 17 residues. The CDR3 loop is CAGSSVETDILNTEAFF. For the CDR3, the DNA is TGTGCCGGCAGTTCCGTCGAGACAGATATTTTGAACACTGAAGCTTTCTTT.

This clone was found once. The chain recombines TRBV19 with TRBJ1-1, with D tentatively TRBD1 (6 bases). This CDR3 has 14 amino acids. Between the trimmed V and J ends, which lost 4 bases and 4 bases, there was a span of 13 bases. The germline CDR1 and CDR2 sequences are LNHDA and SQIVND (reference sequence). The DNA for the CDR3 is TGTGCCAGTAGTACAGGGGCTAAGCGCACTGAAGCTTTCTTT. Protein product: CASSTGAKRTEAFF.

The rearrangement uses TRBV27 and TRBJ2-2; no reliable D call. Germline V gene lookup returns CDR1 MNHEY and CDR2 SMNVEV (reference sequence). The CDR3 has 15 amino acids. V was pared by 3 bases and J by 5 bases, with 13 bases between. The CDR3 bases are TGTGCCAGCAGTTTTGTTCCCGTGAGAACCGGGGAGCTGTTTTTT. Translating it yields CASSFVPVRTGELFF.

This clone showed up just once. The chain couples TRBV7-2 to TRBJ2-7, with 7 positions matching TRBD2. CDR1 is SGHTA and CDR2 is FQGNSA in the germline V gene. J lost 0 bases, V lost 5 bases, and 10 bases had no gene match. This CDR3 is built from 16 residues. The CDR3, as DNA: TGTGCCAGCAGCCCCCCGCGCGGGGGTAGCTCCTACGAGCAGTACTTC. This gives the protein CASSPPRGGSSYEQYF.

This chain joins TRBV24-1 and TRBJ2-5; TRBD2 matches at 10 bases. Germline V gene data show CDR1 as KGHDR and CDR2 as SFDVKD. The CDR3 has 15 amino acids. Losses at the gene ends were 5 bases for V and 5 bases for J; bases not matched to a gene: 7. CDR3 sequence: CATSASGGAGETQYF. CDR3 in DNA: TGTGCCACCAGTGCCAGCGGGGGGGCCGGGGAGACCCAGTACTTC.

This chain links TRBV4-1 with TRBJ1-2; 10 bases are shared with TRBD1. The V gene's germline CDR1 is MGHRA and CDR2 YSYEKL. The CDR3 runs 15 residues. The V gene end was trimmed by 4 bases and the J gene end by 4 bases; junction bases not matched to a gene: 6. CDR3 protein: CASSRRDRGGYGYTF. CDR3 coding DNA: TGCGCCAGCAGCCGGAGGGACAGGGGCGGCTATGGCTACACCTTC.

This chain links TRBV6-6 with TRBJ2-1; TRBD2 might be the D (7 bases). Germline V gene sequence: CDR1 MNHNY, CDR2 SVGAGI (reference sequence). This CDR3 comprises 14 residues. Trimming removed 11 bases at V and 6 bases at J, with 20 bases between. CDR3 coding DNA: TGTGCCGCCGGGGGGAGGGGCAGGGGCAATGAGCAGTTCTTC. It encodes CAAGGRGRGNEQFF.

This clone was detected only a few times. The chain uses TRBV3-1 (or the pseudogene TRBV3-2) and TRBJ2-6, with 8 bases matching TRBD1. The CDR3 spans 17 residues. V lost 4 bases, J lost 4 bases, and 9 bases stayed unmatched. The germline gives CDR1 LGHDT, CDR2 YNNKEL (reference sequence). CDR3 coding DNA: TGTGCCAGCAGCCGATTCCAGGGGGCGGTGGGGGCCAACGTCCTGACTTTC. It encodes CASSRFQGAVGANVLTF.